A single sample gave rise to the 3 T cell receptor beta chains below, sequenced in a study of T cells in Graves' hyperthyroidism and ophthalmopathy. From RNA transcripts, TCR beta CDR3 regions were amplified. An initial round of RT-PCR targeting the TCR CDR3 relied on the HTBI primer set. MiXCR was run by TCRdb on the multiplex PCR reads, yielding one entry per CDR3 protein. Here the sample spans about half a million distinct CDR3 sequences, roughly 20% being singletons. The sample consisted of blood. All receptors derive from a man younger than 30 with Graves' hyperthyroidism.

This clonotype was seen ten or more times. The chain has TRBV7-2 and TRBJ2-7; no definite D call. V gave up 2 bases and J gave up 7 bases, with 12 bases separating them. The CDR3 spans 13 residues. Germline V gene sequence: CDR1 SGHTA, CDR2 FQGNSA. The CDR3, as DNA: TGTGCCAGCAGCTTATCACACTCCTGGGAGCAGTACTTC. Translated, it gives CASSLSHSWEQYF.

This clonotype has ten or more counts. The genes are TRBV28 and TRBJ1-2; D is undetermined. CDR1 is MDHEN and CDR2 is SYDVKM in the germline V gene. The CDR3 runs to 11 residues. V was cut by 8 bases and J by 4 bases, with 8 bases left in between. CDR3 amino acids: CASGVGYGYTF. As DNA, the CDR3 is TGTGCCAGCGGGGTCGGCTATGGCTACACCTTC.

This clonotype was counted between two and nine times. This chain uses TRBV28 with TRBJ1-1, with D perhaps matching TRBD1 (5 bases). The germline V gene encodes CDR1 MDHEN and CDR2 SYDVKM. This CDR3 region has 14 residues. The V end was cut by 4 bases, the J end by 4 bases, with 13 bases between. In DNA, the CDR3 is TGTGCCAGCAGTTCCGCCGGGGGGAGCACTGAAGCTTTCTTT. It codes for CASSSAGGSTEAFF.